This T cell receptor beta chain was sequenced for a study of beta chain features in type 1 diabetes. General study points: VDJ junctions from patients with type 1 diabetes contained fewer insertions and more deletions. Moderate but significant shortening of TCRB CDR3s was recorded in all four CD4+ subsets from Type 1 diabetes patients.

The authors reverse transcribed all of the isolated RNA, so sequencing captured expressed TCRB transcripts. The method was immunoSEQ multiplex PCR; TCRdb's version includes in-frame clones alone and lacks a portion of them. Of around 130,000 clones in the sample, roughly 15% were seen once. CD4+ cells of the naive, central memory, regulatory and stem cell-like memory types were sorted via CD45RO/CCR7/CD25/CD127/CD95/CD27. This CDR3 region has 15 residues. Germline lookup yields CDR1 LGHNA and CDR2 YNFKEQ. The J segment lost 4 bases and the V segment lost 2 bases, leaving 7 bases of the junction unmatched. In regard to this clone: Its specificity is unknown.

Sequencing was done on a sample of central memory CD4+ T cells from blood. The clonotype comes from a young man with type 1 diabetes. V usage is TRBV4-2 and J usage is TRBJ1-2, with 7 bases that match TRBD1. The CDR3 is CASSQTKTGLYGYTF. CDR3 sequence (DNA): TGTGCCAGCAGCCAAACTAAGACAGGGCTCTATGGCTACACCTTC.